This TCR beta chain was found in a study of shared clonotypes between healthy human individuals. Study-wide background: Donors had three CD4 naive, three CD4 memory, two CD8 naive and one CD8 memory plate apiece. Whole-study results and caveats: Sorted-subset sequencing, rarefaction showed, was incomplete despite large depth.

Each sorted subset replicate got 200 ng genomic DNA, tens of thousands of genomes. Sequencing used immunoSEQ multiplex PCR; TCRdb keeps in-frame clones, though not all of them. The table records about 2 million clones, 95% of them present only once. Looked up from germline, CDR1 is KGHSH and CDR2 is LQKENI. CDR3 size: 13 residues. The V end was cut by 8 bases, the J end by 2 bases, with 9 bases between. Donors comprised only Caucasian adults living in Nashville, Tennessee. In regard to this clone: Its antigen is unknown.

The chain carries TRBV18 and TRBJ2-2; no clear D. This sequence originates from a man aged 18 to 35 in good health. Sequencing was performed on naive CD4+ T cells sorted from blood. The subset was: CD45RA+ positively selected. For the CDR3, the DNA is TGTGCCAGCCCCCGACTTAACACCGGGGAGCTGTTTTTT. Amino acid sequence: CASPRLNTGELFF. Full variable domain (remainder filled in from reference TRBV18 and TRBJ2-2): NAGVMQNPRHLVRRRGQEARLRCSPMKGHSHVYWYRQLPEEGLKFMVYLQKENIIDESGMPKERFSAEFPKEGPSILRIQQVVRGDSAAYFCASPRLNTGELFFGEGSRLTVL.